This record covers a single TCR beta chain. Its antigen is still unknown. The read terminates 3 residues before the CDR3 end, so the remaining end is supplied by the germline J gene. Using immunoSEQ multiplex PCR, the repertoire was profiled, and TCRdb retains in-frame clones only, with some absent. The clone table shows approximately 16,000 clones, with the ten largest holding 10% to 13%. Germline V lookup: CDR1 MNHEY, CDR2 SVGEGT. The CDR3 is made up of 15 amino acids. V shed 5 bases and J 5 bases; nucleotides not matched to a gene: 7. This record belongs to a study of T cells in women clearing cervical HPV infection. Study at large: Only a few women had HLA typing results available. Whole-study findings and limits: Richness differences could reflect unmeasured T-cell content per sample. Repertoire richness, not evenness, was significantly elevated in CIN3+ cases versus controls. Cases carried less TRBV6-7 than controls: about 0.1% versus 0.15%.

The sequencing input was blood buffy coat. The gene calls are TRBV6-2 or TRBV6-3 and TRBJ2-2; the match to TRBD2 covers 8 bases. This TCR was recovered from a woman aged 18 to 69 with a cervical HPV16 infection that either progressed to CIN3+ or cleared (not recorded which). CDR3 DNA, as far as it was read: TGTGCCAGCAGTAAGAGCGGGAGCCATACCGGGGAG. Protein product: CASSKSGSHTGE. The complete CDR3 sequence is CASSKSGSHTGELFF.